This entry concerns a single T cell receptor beta chain. This specimen comes from a study of blood T cell repertoires in COVID-19. At the level of the study: The study drew acute and convalescent COVID-19 samples from the United States, Italy and Spain. The cDNA or gDNA used as material had been derived from T cells, B-cell-depleted T cells, or PBMCs.

This CDR3 spans 14 amino acids. V lost 3 bases, J lost 4 bases, and 12 bases lay in between. Germline CDR1 LNHDA, CDR2 SQIVND (reference sequence). Per the authors' pipeline: Estimates of nucleated cell counts were drawn from the amplification of reference gene primers. Sequencing was performed with immunoSEQ multiplex PCR; in TCRdb, only in-frame clones are kept and a portion is missing. That table furnishes V, J and clone size, whereas the DNA furnished D and trimming. In the table there are 70,000 or so clones, roughly nine tenths of which are singletons. The sequence came from a woman aged 18-30 years with acute or convalescent COVID-19. Sequenced material: peripheral blood. The V call is TRBV19, the J call TRBJ1-1, with D maybe TRBD1 (6 bases). The CDR3 loop is CASSIWGGSTEAFF. CDR3 DNA: TGTGCCAGTAGTATTTGGGGGGGCAGCACTGAAGCTTTCTTT.